The 14 T cell receptor beta chains in this list originate from one sample, sequenced in a study of glioma-infiltrating T cells. TCR alpha and beta CDR3 regions were amplified from RNA using iRepertoire nested multiplex PCR. TCRdb re-analysed the multiplex PCR reads in MiXCR, keeping a single row per CDR3 protein. Of roughly 190,000 distinct CDR3 sequences detected, roughly 32% appear once; the ten largest clones hold around 21%. Sequencing used glioma tissue, nonneoplastic brain tissue, or PBMCs (not recorded which). Receptors originate from a human donor with low-grade glioma or glioblastoma, undergoing nonglioma brain surgery, or in good health (not recorded which).

This clonotype was detected many times. The chain combines TRBV6-1 with TRBJ1-1; D unresolved. CDR1 is MNHNS and CDR2 is SASEGT in the germline V gene. Trimming stripped 6 bases from V and 0 bases from J, with 11 bases between. There are 14 residues in the CDR3. The CDR3 spells CASRVLGMNTEAFF. The CDR3 DNA reads TGTGCCAGCAGGGTACTGGGGATGAACACTGAAGCTTTCTTT.

This clonotype was counted at least ten times. The rearrangement joins TRBV2 to TRBJ1-1, with D possibly being TRBD1 (5 bases). The CDR3 sequence is 12 residues long. Deletions cut 6 bases from V and 6 bases from J, with 11 bases between. From germline, CDR1 is SNHLY and CDR2 FYNNEI. DNA of the CDR3: TGTGCCAGCAGCCGGTGGGGCCCTGAAGCTTTCTTT. Protein sequence: CASSRWGPEAFF.

This clonotype was counted between two and nine times. A much larger clone is a single base away; this may be a read error. The V gene is TRBV29-1, the J gene TRBJ2-7; D perhaps matches TRBD1 (6 bases). The germline V and J ends were trimmed by 5 bases and 9 bases, with 14 bases remaining between them. The CDR3 has 11 amino acids. Germline loops: CDR1 SQVTM, CDR2 ANQGSEA. The CDR3 loop reads CSVQGGIGQYF. CDR3 bases: TGCAGCGTTCAAGGGGGAATTGGGCAGTACTTC.

The gene calls are TRBV19 and TRBJ2-7; D remains unclear. Germline V gives CDR1 LNHDA, CDR2 SQIVND (reference sequence). This CDR3 has 14 residues. V dropped 3 bases and J dropped 1 base, with 10 bases sitting between them. This CDR3 is CASSISRQSYEQYF. In nucleotides, the CDR3 is TGTGCCAGTAGTATCTCCAGGCAATCCTACGAGCAGTACTTC.

This clonotype was found many times. The chain carries TRBV18 and TRBJ2-7; D gene unclear. V shed 3 bases and J shed 2 bases, with 8 bases lying between them. CDR3 size: 13 residues. The germline CDR1 and CDR2 sequences are KGHSH and LQKENI. CDR3: CASSPGQPYEQYF. CDR3 nucleotide sequence: TGTGCCAGCTCACCGGGCCAGCCCTACGAGCAGTACTTC.

Worth noting for this clonotype: The missing conserved phenylalanine or tryptophan at the end of this CDR3 makes a read error likely. The chain is built from TRBV9 and TRBJ1-1; D unresolved. The length of the CDR3 is 13 residues. Germline V gene sequence: CDR1 SGDLS, CDR2 YYNGEE. The V end lost 2 bases, the J end lost 4 bases, and 9 bases lay between the germline ends. CDR3 loop: CASSVRVATEAFL. CDR3 nucleotide sequence: TGTGCCAGCAGCGTGCGGGTTGCCACTGAAGCTTTCCTT.

On this clonotype itself: A much bigger clone sits one base away, suggesting this may be a read error. This rearrangement joins TRBV27 to TRBJ1-1; a possible D gene is TRBD1 (5 bases). The germline gives CDR1 MNHEY, CDR2 SMNVEV (reference sequence). V dropped 6 bases and J dropped 0 bases, with 17 bases sitting between them. The CDR3 extends over 16 amino acids. Here the CDR3 reads CASRGGRVALNTEAFF. CDR3 nucleotides: TGTGCCAGCAGGGGAGGCAGGGTAGCCCTGAACACTGAAGCTTTCTTT.

This clonotype was recorded at least ten times. The chain is built from TRBV28 and TRBJ2-1, with D perhaps TRBD1 or TRBD2 (5 bases each). CDR3 length: 15 residues. From germline, CDR1 is MDHEN and CDR2 SYDVKM. Trimming cost V 1 base and J 7 bases, with 14 bases left between them. The CDR3 region has the DNA TGTGCCAGCAGTTTATCGGGGCAGGGATGGAATGAGCAGTTCTTC. Encoded protein: CASSLSGQGWNEQFF.

This chain uses TRBV9 with TRBJ2-2; D unclear. The V gene lost 3 bases and the J gene lost 2 bases, with 14 bases spanning the gap. Germline V CDR1 and CDR2: SGDLS, YYNGEE. The CDR3 has 16 amino acids. CDR3 loop: CASSAGSTHNTGELFF. The CDR3 DNA follows: TGTGCCAGCAGCGCCGGGTCAACTCATAACACCGGGGAGCTGTTTTTT.

Comment on this clonotype: The junction differs from germline at one of its ends, possibly a read error. In nucleotides, the CDR3 is TGTACCAGTAAGGAGAGGAATCAAGAGACCCAGTACTTC. Amino acids: CTSKERNQETQYF. The V and J genes are TRBV19 and TRBJ2-5; D is ambiguous. Germline CDR1 LNHDA, CDR2 SQIVND (reference sequence). The CDR3 is 13 amino acids. The complete variable domain, with remaining parts taken from reference TRBV19 and TRBJ2-5, reads DGGITQSPKYLFRKEGQNVTLSCEQNLNHDAMYWYRQDPGQGLRLIYYSQIVNDFQKGDIAEGYSVSREKKESFPLTVTSAQKNPTAFYLCTSKERNQETQYFGPGTRLLVL.

This clonotype was recorded a few times. The chain carries TRBV7-3 and TRBJ2-1, with D possibly being TRBD2 (6 bases). The CDR3 is 16 amino acids. Germline V CDR1 and CDR2: SGHTA, FQGTGA. V was pared by 6 bases and J by 8 bases, with 23 bases between. This CDR3 reads CASRPSGGGHLDEQFF. CDR3 sequence (DNA): TGTGCCAGCAGGCCCTCCGGGGGAGGCCATTTAGATGAGCAGTTCTTC. Together with reference TRBV7-3 and TRBJ2-1, the CDR3 gives the full variable domain: GAGVSQTPSNKVTEKGKYVELRCDPISGHTALYWYRQSLGQGPEFLIYFQGTGAADDSGLPNDRFFAVRPEGSVSTLKIQRTERGDSAVYLCASRPSGGGHLDEQFFGPGTRLTVL.

The CDR3 bases are TGTGCCAGCAGTGTGCCCCCCTTAGTGGGGGGGGGTTACGAGCAGTACTTC. Translated, it gives CASSVPPLVGGGYEQYF. The rearrangement joins TRBV2 to TRBJ2-7; 7 bases align to TRBD2. The V gene end was trimmed by 4 bases and the J gene end by 4 bases; junction bases not matched to a gene: 16. The CDR3 contains 17 residues. Germline assignment: CDR1 SNHLY and CDR2 FYNNEI. Complete variable domain (other parts from reference TRBV2 and TRBJ2-7): EPEVTQTPSHQVTQMGQEVILRCVPISNHLYFYWYRQILGQKVEFLVSFYNNEISEKSEIFDDQFSVERPDGSNFTLKIRSTKLEDSAMYFCASSVPPLVGGGYEQYFGPGTRLTVT.

There are a few counts of this clonotype. The V call is TRBV5-1, the J call TRBJ2-1; D possibly corresponds to TRBD2 (5 bases). The V gene lost 7 bases and the J gene lost 0 bases, with 14 bases spanning the gap. The CDR3 contains 15 residues. CDR1 is SGHRS, CDR2 YFSETQ, per germline. As DNA, the CDR3 is TGCGCCAGCGGAATGACGGGGAGCTCCTACAATGAGCAGTTCTTC. Protein: CASGMTGSSYNEQFF.

This clonotype was seen repeatedly, ten times or more. This sequence joins TRBV28 and TRBJ2-7, with a possible D match to TRBD2 (6 bases). The CDR3 is 16 residues long. The germline V and J ends were trimmed by 2 bases and 0 bases, with 14 bases remaining between them. From germline, CDR1 is MDHEN and CDR2 SYDVKM. The DNA of the CDR3 is TGTGCCAGCAGTTTAATTGGGGGGAAGAGCTCCTACGAGCAGTACTTC. Translated, it gives CASSLIGGKSSYEQYF.